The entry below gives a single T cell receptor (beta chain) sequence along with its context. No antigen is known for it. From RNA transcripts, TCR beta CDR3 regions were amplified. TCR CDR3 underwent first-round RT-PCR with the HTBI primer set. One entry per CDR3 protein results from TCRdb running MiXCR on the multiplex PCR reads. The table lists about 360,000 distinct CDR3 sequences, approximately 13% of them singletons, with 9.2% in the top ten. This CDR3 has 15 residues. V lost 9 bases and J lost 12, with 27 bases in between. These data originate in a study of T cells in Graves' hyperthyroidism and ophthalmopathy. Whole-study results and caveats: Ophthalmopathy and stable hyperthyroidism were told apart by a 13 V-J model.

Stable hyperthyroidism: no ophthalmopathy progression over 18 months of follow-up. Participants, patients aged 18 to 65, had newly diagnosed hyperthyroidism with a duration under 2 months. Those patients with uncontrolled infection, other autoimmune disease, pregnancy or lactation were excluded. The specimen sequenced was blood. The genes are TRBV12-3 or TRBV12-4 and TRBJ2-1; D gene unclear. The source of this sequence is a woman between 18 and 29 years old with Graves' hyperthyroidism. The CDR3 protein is CASQTVRGSTMRQFF. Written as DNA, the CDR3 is TGTGCCAGTCAAACTGTACGAGGTTCTACAATGAGGCAGTTCTTC.